What follows are 14 T cell receptor beta chains derived from one specimen sequenced in a study of early T cells in non-severe SARS-CoV-2 infection (dated by TCRdb to about 2021). Libraries were built with 5' RACE. These reads were obtained on a NextSeq 500. Clones were called with MiXCR by TCRdb after fastp trimmed the public reads at Q25, and only in-frame beta chains were retained. Rows are combined by CDR3 protein, so each entry shows the most common genes and DNA. The sample table records more than 55,000 distinct CDR3 sequences; around 9.3% of these occur just once. Roughly a sixth of the sample rests with the top ten. The specimen sequenced was whole blood. The receptors shown here come from an adult who was a healthcare worker with PCR-confirmed SARS-CoV-2 infection or an uninfected control (not recorded which).

In its sample, this clonotype was seen a few times. The chain links TRBV29-1 to TRBJ2-3, with no clear D. This CDR3 has 16 residues. V gave up 1 base and J gave up 7 bases, with 21 bases separating them. The germline CDR1 and CDR2 sequences are SQVTM and ANQGSEA. CDR3 in DNA: TGCAGCGTTGAAGCCCGCCAGGCGTTTCTAATTCATACGCAGTATTTT. This gives the protein CSVEARQAFLIHTQYF.

This clonotype occurred many times. The gene calls are TRBV7-3 and TRBJ2-6; no definite D call. The CDR3 runs to 17 residues. V was cut by 2 bases and J by 0 bases, with 11 bases left in between. Germline CDR1 SGHTA, CDR2 FQGTGA. The CDR3 DNA sequence: TGTGCCAGCAGCTTAGTAGGCGGAACCTCTGGGGCCAACGTCCTGACTTTC. This sequence encodes CASSLVGGTSGANVLTF. Variable domain in full (rest from reference TRBV7-3 and TRBJ2-6): GAGVSQTPSNKVTEKGKYVELRCDPISGHTALYWYRQSLGQGPEFLIYFQGTGAADDSGLPNDRFFAVRPEGSVSTLKIQRTERGDSAVYLCASSLVGGTSGANVLTFGAGSRLTVL.

The chain links TRBV4-3 to TRBJ2-1, with TRBD2 as a possible D gene (5 bases). Trimming stripped 0 bases from V and 0 bases from J, with 12 bases between. The length of the CDR3 is 17 residues. Germline V CDR1 and CDR2: LGHNA, YSLEER. The CDR3 DNA sequence: TGCGCCAGCAGCCAAGATGGCCCGGGGAGCTCCTACAATGAGCAGTTCTTC. It specifies CASSQDGPGSSYNEQFF.

At least ten counts were recorded for this clonotype. The J gene is TRBJ2-1, the V gene TRBV4-3; TRBD1 or TRBD2 may be the D gene (5 bases each). Trimming cost V 1 base and J 5 bases, with 12 bases left between them. CDR1 is LGHNA and CDR2 is YSLEER in the germline V gene. The CDR3 spans 15 residues. DNA for the CDR3: TGCGCCAGCAGCCAAGTCCCGGGGCTCCACAATGAGCAGTTCTTC. Residues: CASSQVPGLHNEQFF.

A few counts support this clonotype. The V gene is TRBV4-3, the J gene TRBJ2-5, with 9 bases fitting TRBD1. CDR3 length: 14 residues. Germline lookup yields CDR1 LGHNA and CDR2 YSLEER. J was trimmed by 2 bases and V by 3 bases; bases with no gene match: 1. The CDR3 DNA reads TGCGCCAGCAGCCAGGACAGGGGACAAGAGACCCAGTACTTC. This codes for CASSQDRGQETQYF.

DNA for the CDR3: TGTGCCATCAGTGAGTCGGCAGTCAATGAGCAGTTCTTC. It translates to CAISESAVNEQFF. This rearrangement joins TRBV10-3 to TRBJ2-1, with unresolved D. V lost 0 bases and J lost 6, with 6 bases in between. Germline loops: CDR1 ENHRY, CDR2 SYGVKD. The CDR3 totals 13 residues.

The chain uses TRBV10-3 and TRBJ2-7; D may be TRBD2 (6 bases). V shed 10 bases and J shed 5 bases, with 12 bases lying between them. Per germline, CDR1 ENHRY and CDR2 SYGVKD. This CDR3 region has 11 residues. The CDR3 loop is CANSEGNEQYF. Written as DNA, the CDR3 is TGTGCCAATTCGGAGGGGAACGAGCAGTACTTC.

The table lists this clonotype with many counts. This chain joins TRBV7-9 and TRBJ2-1, with 14 bases identical to TRBD2. Per germline, CDR1 SEHNR and CDR2 FQNEAQ (reference sequence). The CDR3 runs 17 residues. V shed 3 bases and J 7 bases; nucleotides not matched to a gene: 8. The CDR3 loop reads CASSFAGTSGRFNEQFF. CDR3 nucleotide sequence: TGTGCCAGCAGCTTCGCCGGGACTAGCGGGAGATTTAATGAGCAGTTCTTC.

The chain couples TRBV11-2 to TRBJ2-7; D is uncertain. The germline V gene has CDR1 SGHAT and CDR2 FQNNGV. The CDR3 is 14 amino acids. The germline V and J ends were trimmed by 9 bases and 3 bases, with 18 bases remaining between them. The CDR3 spells CASTRASNFYEQYF. The DNA for the CDR3 is TGTGCCAGTACCCGGGCGTCGAACTTCTACGAGCAGTACTTC.

This clonotype was picked up many times. The chain joins TRBV7-3 to TRBJ2-7; 9 bases are shared with TRBD2. V was pared by 1 base and J by 4 bases, with 8 bases of the junction left unmatched. CDR3 length: 16 amino acids. The germline CDR1 and CDR2 sequences are SGHTA and FQGTGA. CDR3: CASSLNWASGMYEQYF. CDR3 DNA sequence: TGTGCCAGCAGCTTAAATTGGGCTAGCGGGATGTACGAGCAGTACTTC.

CDR3 sequence (DNA): TGCAGCGCAACCCCCGGGACAGCCAACAATGAGCAGTTCTTC. Translating it yields CSATPGTANNEQFF. The chain joins TRBV29-1 to TRBJ2-1; TRBD1 matches at 7 bases. The length of the CDR3 is 14 residues. Germline loops: CDR1 SQVTM, CDR2 ANQGSEA. The V and J ends lost 7 bases and 5 bases, in that order; junction bases with no gene match: 11.

The table lists this clonotype with many counts. The chain links TRBV10-3 to TRBJ1-5; 9 bases are shared with TRBD1. J lost 2 bases, V lost 3 bases, and 5 bases had no gene match. This CDR3 has 16 amino acids. Germline V gene lookup returns CDR1 ENHRY and CDR2 SYGVKD. The CDR3 region is CAISDLDRGGNQPQHF. CDR3 bases: TGTGCCATCAGTGACTTGGACAGGGGAGGCAATCAGCCCCAGCATTTT.

This clonotype appeared many times. The V call is TRBV20-1, the J call TRBJ2-1, with D possibly matching TRBD2 (5 bases). V dropped 0 bases and J dropped 1 base, with 16 bases sitting between them. CDR1 is DFQATT and CDR2 is SNEGSKA in the germline V gene (reference sequence). CDR3 length equals 17 residues. The CDR3 DNA reads as TGCAGTGCTAGAGATGGGTTTCGGGCGGGTTCCTACAATGAGCAGTTCTTC. Protein: CSARDGFRAGSYNEQFF.

This clonotype has a count of ten or more. The chain is built from TRBV6-2 or TRBV6-3 and TRBJ2-2, with no clear D. Germline values: CDR1 MNHEY, CDR2 SVGEGT. Trimming cost V 6 bases and J 0 bases, with 5 bases left between them. The CDR3 contains 13 residues. As DNA, the CDR3 is TGTGCCAGCAGACAGACGAACACCGGGGAGCTGTTTTTT. As protein: CASRQTNTGELFF.